The clone carrying this T cell receptor (beta chain) was seen repeatedly, ten times or more. This specimen comes from a study of regulatory T cells in long-lasting Graves disease. Across the whole study: Newly diagnosed Graves' patients had taken antithyroid drugs under 3 months.

Trimming took off 6 bases at V and 6 bases at J, with 17 bases between the two ends. This CDR3 has 14 residues. Germline V gene lookup returns CDR1 MDHEN and CDR2 SYDVKM. Assembly of TCR beta libraries relied on iRepertoire HTBI primers together with Arm-PCR of CDR3 regions. TCRdb processed the multiplex PCR reads anew with MiXCR; each CDR3 protein has one entry. The sample records some 230,000 distinct CDR3 sequences, about 18% being singletons. Time point in this sample: newly diagnosed GD, antithyroid drugs for less than 3 months. From RNA extracted from PBMCs, the TCR library was made. The sequencing used peripheral blood mononuclear cells (PBMCs), collected at new diagnosis, from a patient treated with antithyroid drugs. J is TRBJ1-2 and V is TRBV28; tentative D call: TRBD1 (5 bases). This TCR was sampled from a female donor with Graves disease. The CDR3 protein is CASSPSGTRDGYTF. The CDR3 DNA is TGTGCCAGCAGCCCCTCCGGGACCCGGGATGGCTACACCTTC.